Reported below is one T cell receptor (beta chain). Its antigen is still unknown. The record originates from a study of graft-versus-host responses after intestinal transplantation. As for the study in general: Among the recipients, transplants were multivisceral, liver-intestinal, or isolated intestinal. Uniformly, recipients were administered anti-thymocyte globulin induction with subsequent tacrolimus and steroids for roughly three years.

Using immunoSEQ multiplex PCR, the repertoire was profiled, and TCRdb retains in-frame clones only, with some absent. The table includes about 14,000 clones, around three fifths detected once. Processing was applied to graft tissue in order to liberate intraepithelial and lamina propria lymphocytes. Germline-derived CDR1 and CDR2 are MGHDK and SYGVNS. The CDR3 consists of 14 residues. With 3 bases clipped from V and 7 bases from J, the junction kept 5 bases outside the gene matches. Study outcomes and limitations: Levels of circulating GvH clones at their peak were associated with early post-transplant HvG declines. Across patients carrying graft-donor T cell macrochimerism, allografts held high graft-versus-host to host-versus-graft clonal ratios.

This specimen consisted of ileum tissue, obtained 524 days after transplant. V and J are TRBV25-1 and TRBJ1-5, with 8 nucleotides matching TRBD1. The source of this sequence is a human patient who received an intestinal transplant, so some T cells may come from the graft donor. In nucleotides, the CDR3 is TGTGCCAGCAGTGATAAACAGGGGGGACAGCCCCAGCATTTT. It codes for CASSDKQGGQPQHF. Full variable domain (missing parts from reference TRBV25-1 and TRBJ1-5): EADIYQTPRYLVIGTGKKITLECSQTMGHDKMYWYQQDPGMELHLIHYSYGVNSTEKGDLSSESTVSRIRTEHFPLTLESARPSHTSQYLCASSDKQGGQPQHFGDGTRLSIL.